A single sample is the source of the 14 T cell receptor beta chains below, sequenced in a study of blood T cell repertoires in COVID-19. Profiling relied on immunoSEQ multiplex PCR, and the TCRdb table lists in-frame clones only, not all of them. The data hold roughly 240,000 clones, with about 80% observed a single time. The material sequenced was PBMCs or T cells enriched from blood (not recorded which). These receptor sequences come from a woman aged 40 to 55 who had been exposed to COVID-19.

V and J are TRBV6-5 and TRBJ1-5; no clear D gene. The CDR3 runs 15 residues. Trimming removed 0 bases from V and 3 bases from J, with 9 bases in between. Per the germline V gene, CDR1 is MNHEY and CDR2 is SVGAGI. Here the CDR3 reads CASSYSGRNNQPQHF. CDR3 coding DNA: TGTGCCAGCAGTTACTCGGGCAGAAACAATCAGCCCCAGCATTTT.

This rearrangement joins TRBV6-5 to TRBJ2-3; 8 bases agree with TRBD2. CDR3 length: 14 amino acids. Germline V gene sequence: CDR1 MNHEY, CDR2 SVGAGI. Trimming cost V 6 bases and J 5 bases; bases outside gene matches: 7. CDR3 sequence (DNA): TGTGCCAGCAGCCGGGCGGGGGGTGGAGATACGCAGTATTTT. Translated: CASSRAGGGDTQYF.

In this sample, this clone turned up once. The CDR3 DNA follows: TGTGCCAGCAGTTACTCCGGGACTAGCGGGGGAGATACGCAGTATTTT. Protein: CASSYSGTSGGDTQYF. V gene TRBV6-2 or TRBV6-3 combines with J gene TRBJ2-3, with 14 positions matching TRBD2. The V segment lost 0 bases and the J segment 5 bases; nucleotides outside the gene matches: 1. Germline-derived CDR1 and CDR2 are MNHEY and SVGEGT. The CDR3 covers 16 residues.

A word on this clone: It may be a read error: a sequence one base away is much more abundant. The gene calls are TRBV6-5 and TRBJ1-5; no clear D gene. Germline assignment: CDR1 MNHEY and CDR2 SVGAGI. Trimming stripped 5 bases from V and 2 bases from J, with 10 bases between. The length of the CDR3 is 14 residues. DNA for the CDR3: TGTGCCAGCAGTCCGGACTGGGGCAATCAGCCCCAGCATTTT. Translation gives CASSPDWGNQPQHF.

The chain has TRBV3-1 (or the pseudogene TRBV3-2) and TRBJ1-3, with D possibly being TRBD1 (6 bases). Deletions cut 1 base from V and 6 bases from J, with 13 bases between. The CDR3 has 15 amino acids. The germline V gene has CDR1 LGHDT and CDR2 YNNKEL (reference sequence). The CDR3 here is CASSQVGQTVNTIYF. CDR3 DNA: TGTGCCAGCAGCCAAGTTGGACAGACCGTAAACACCATATATTTT.

The chain combines TRBV5-4 with TRBJ2-3; TRBD2 matches 10 bases. V lost 4 bases, J lost 0 bases, and 5 bases stayed unmatched. Germline-derived CDR1 and CDR2 are SGHNT and YYREEE (reference sequence). The CDR3 sequence is 16 residues long. In DNA form, the CDR3 reads TGTGCCAGCAGCACTAAGCGGGGGGGAAGCACAGATACGCAGTATTTT. It translates to CASSTKRGGSTDTQYF.

The chain is built from TRBV6-1 and TRBJ2-3, with 7 nucleotides matching TRBD2. The CDR3 loop spans 17 amino acids. The V segment lost 2 bases and the J segment 1 base; nucleotides outside the gene matches: 9. Germline-derived CDR1 and CDR2 are MNHNS and SASEGT. The CDR3 coding sequence is TGTGCCAGCAGTGAAAGGGGAGGGGCTCGCGGCACAGATACGCAGTATTTT. Translating gives CASSERGGARGTDTQYF.

The chain employs TRBV5-6 and TRBJ2-7, with D possibly TRBD1 on 5 matching bases. In germline, CDR1 is SGHDT, CDR2 YYEEEE. V was shortened by 0 bases and J by 2 bases, with 18 bases between the two germline ends. The CDR3 has 17 amino acids. CDR3 loop: CASSLGFRAEPTYEQYF. CDR3 nucleotide sequence: TGTGCCAGCAGCTTGGGGTTCAGGGCCGAACCCACCTACGAGCAGTACTTC.

The chain is built from TRBV6-5 and TRBJ1-1, with TRBD1 as a possible D gene (5 bases). This CDR3 is built from 15 residues. V lost 10 bases to trimming and J lost 3 bases, with 21 bases between them. Germline CDR1 MNHEY, CDR2 SVGAGI. The CDR3 bases are TGTGCCACCGTGAGCGGGGCGAGGGTTGACACTGAAGCTTTCTTT. Translation: CATVSGARVDTEAFF.

This clone was counted at least ten times. CDR3 sequence reads: CASSVRQRSGNTIYF. DNA of the CDR3: TGTGCCAGCAGTGTCCGACAGCGCTCTGGAAACACCATATATTTT. The chain uses TRBV25-1 and TRBJ1-3, with TRBD1 as a possible D gene (5 bases). The CDR3 is 15 residues long. Germline CDR1 is MGHDK and CDR2 is SYGVNS. V was pared by 4 bases and J by 0 bases, with 10 bases between.

This rearrangement joins TRBV4-2 to TRBJ2-5; 9 nucleotides agree with TRBD2. Losses at the gene ends were 0 bases for V and 2 bases for J; bases not matched to a gene: 7. CDR3 length: 17 amino acids. Germline V CDR1 and CDR2: LGHNA, YNFKEQ. CDR3 loop: CASSQDHRLAVQETQYF. The CDR3 DNA reads TGTGCCAGCAGCCAAGATCACAGACTAGCGGTACAAGAGACCCAGTACTTC.

The chain's CDR3 is CASSIRRGAGQPQHF. The CDR3 bases are TGTGCCAGTAGTATCCGTCGGGGGGCCGGTCAGCCCCAGCATTTT. The chain has TRBV19 and TRBJ1-5; maybe TRBD1 (6 bases). With 3 bases removed from V and 6 bases from J, the gap between germline ends came to 15 bases. CDR1 LNHDA and CDR2 SQIVND come from the germline V gene (reference sequence). CDR3 length equals 15 residues.

The chain uses TRBV29-1 and TRBJ2-2; D is possibly TRBD2 (6 bases). The CDR3 has 16 residues. Per germline, CDR1 SQVTM and CDR2 ANQGSEA. V lost 1 base and J lost 1, with 13 bases in between. The CDR3 reads CSVEAPGGVNTGELFF. In DNA form, the CDR3 reads TGCAGCGTTGAAGCGCCAGGCGGGGTGAACACCGGGGAGCTGTTTTTT.

This clone has only one observation. V and J are TRBV27 and TRBJ2-7; 12 bases agree with TRBD1. Germline V gives CDR1 MNHEY, CDR2 SMNVEV (reference sequence). The CDR3 sequence is 16 residues long. The trim removed 3 bases at V and 10 bases at J, leaving 13 bases unmatched. The CDR3 sequence: CASSLREPGQGATQYF. CDR3 DNA: TGTGCCAGCAGTTTGAGGGAGCCGGGACAGGGGGCAACCCAGTACTTC.